This T cell receptor (beta chain) appears in the sequencing data of a study of blood T cell repertoires in COVID-19. Turning to the study itself: Acute and convalescent COVID-19 samples came from the United States, Italy and Spain. T cells, B-cell-depleted T cells, or PBMCs supplied cDNA or gDNA.

V was pared by 3 bases and J by 0 bases, with 12 bases between. The germline gives CDR1 SQVTM, CDR2 ANQGSEA. The CDR3 length is 15 residues. Source study methods: Amplified reference gene primers provided the basis for estimating nucleated cell counts. Libraries were prepared by immunoSEQ multiplex PCR; TCRdb keeps only in-frame clonotypes and omits some of them. That table gives V, J and clone size, and the DNA gave D and trimming. The sample shows over 200,000 clones, roughly 81% of them seen only once. Sequences were obtained from peripheral blood. The rearrangement uses TRBV29-1 and TRBJ2-1; D unclear. The receptor was isolated from a woman aged 50 to 60 with active or convalescent COVID-19. CDR3 nucleotide sequence: TGCAGCGTTGACCAGAAGCGAGCCTCCTACAATGAGCAGTTCTTC. The encoded protein is CSVDQKRASYNEQFF.